The T cell receptor beta chain under discussion was sequenced for a study of blood T cell repertoires in COVID-19. Turning to the study itself: The United States, Italy and Spain were the sources of the acute and convalescent COVID-19 samples. PBMCs, B-cell-depleted T cells, or T cells provided the cDNA or gDNA that made up the material.

Sequenced by immunoSEQ multiplex PCR; TCRdb stores in-frame clones only, minus some. The table lists around 100,000 clones, 70% to 90% of them singletons, with less than 3.5% in the top ten. Trimming shortened V by 2 bases and J by 5 bases, and 7 bases separated the two germline ends. The CDR3 consists of 13 residues. Germline V gene sequence: CDR1 SEHNR, CDR2 FQNEAQ (reference sequence). This TCR derives from a middle-aged man with acute or convalescent COVID-19. Material: peripheral blood. The chain couples TRBV7-9 to TRBJ1-5, with D possibly matching TRBD1 (5 bases). The CDR3 protein is CASSLSGDQPQHF. The CDR3 nucleotides read TGTGCCAGCAGCTTATCGGGGGATCAGCCCCAGCATTTT. Supplemented by reference TRBV7-9 and TRBJ1-5, the full variable domain reads DTGVSQNPRHKITKRGQNVTFRCDPISEHNRLYWYRQTLGQGPEFLTYFQNEAQLEKSRLLSDRFSAERPKGSFSTLEIQRTEQGDSAMYLCASSLSGDQPQHFGDGTRLSIL.